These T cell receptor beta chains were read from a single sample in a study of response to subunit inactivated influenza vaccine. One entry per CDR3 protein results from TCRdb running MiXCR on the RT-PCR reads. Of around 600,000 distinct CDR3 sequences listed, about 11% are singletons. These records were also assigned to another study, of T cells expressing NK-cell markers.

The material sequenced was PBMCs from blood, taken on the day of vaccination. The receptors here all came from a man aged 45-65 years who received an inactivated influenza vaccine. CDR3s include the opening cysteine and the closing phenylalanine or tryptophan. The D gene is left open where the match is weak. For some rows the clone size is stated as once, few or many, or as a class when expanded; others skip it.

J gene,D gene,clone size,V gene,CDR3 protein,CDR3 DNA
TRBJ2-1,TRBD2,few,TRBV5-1,CASSLQRSSGGYNEQFF,TGCGCCAGCAGCCTACAACGAAGTAGCGGGGGATACAATGAGCAGTTCTTC
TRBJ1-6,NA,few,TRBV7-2,CASSLRDRPYSPLHF,TGTGCCAGCAGCTTACGCGACAGGCCTTATTCACCCCTCCACTTT
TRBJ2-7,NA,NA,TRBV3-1,CASSQGWGEQYF,TGTGCCAGCAGCCAAGGGTGGGGGGAGCAGTACTTC
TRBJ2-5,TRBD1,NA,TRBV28,CASNGGTGASQETQYF,TGTGCCAGCAATGGGGGAACAGGGGCTTCTCAAGAGACCCAGTACTTC
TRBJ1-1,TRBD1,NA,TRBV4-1,CASSQHPDRGTEAFF,TGCGCCAGCAGCCAGCACCCGGACAGGGGAACTGAAGCTTTCTTT
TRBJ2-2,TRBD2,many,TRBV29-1,CSAQTSGRASGELFF,TGCAGCGCCCAGACTAGCGGGAGGGCCTCCGGGGAGCTGTTTTTT
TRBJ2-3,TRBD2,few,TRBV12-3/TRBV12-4,CASSSLAGGFDTQYF,TGTGCCAGCAGTTCACTAGCGGGGGGTTTTGATACGCAGTATTTT
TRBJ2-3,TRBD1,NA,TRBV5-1,CASSLRQGDRTDTQYF,TGCGCCAGCAGCTTGCGTCAGGGGGATCGGACAGATACGCAGTATTTT
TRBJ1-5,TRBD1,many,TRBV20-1,CSARGRTGERLIFLQPQHF,TGCAGTGCTAGAGGACGGACAGGGGAAAGGTTAATCTTTCTTCAGCCCCAGCATTTT
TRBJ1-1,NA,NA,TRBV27,CASSREGGLGTEAFF,TGTGCCAGCAGCCGGGAGGGGGGGCTAGGCACTGAAGCTTTCTTT
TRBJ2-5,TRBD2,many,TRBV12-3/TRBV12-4,CASRGLAGARETQYF,TGTGCCAGTCGGGGACTAGCGGGAGCAAGAGAGACCCAGTACTTC
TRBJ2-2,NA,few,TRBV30,CAWSGAITGELFF,TGTGCCTGGAGTGGGGCCATCACCGGGGAGCTGTTTTTT
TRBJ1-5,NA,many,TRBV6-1,CASSEDRKSSLNNQPQHF,TGTGCCAGCAGTGAAGACAGGAAATCGTCGCTTAACAATCAGCCCCAGCATTTT
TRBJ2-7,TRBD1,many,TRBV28,CASIHGTGVSYEQYF,TGTGCCAGCATTCACGGGACAGGGGTCTCCTACGAGCAGTACTTC
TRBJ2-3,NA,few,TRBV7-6,CASSLGGMTDTQYF,TGTGCCAGCAGCTTAGGCGGGATGACAGATACGCAGTATTTT
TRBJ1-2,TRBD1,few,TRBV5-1,CASSLGQGAEDYTF,TGCGCCAGCAGCTTGGGTCAGGGGGCGGAAGACTACACCTTC
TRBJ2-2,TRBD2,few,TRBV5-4,CASSSGQRENTGELFF,TGTGCCAGCAGCTCGGGGCAGCGGGAGAACACCGGGGAGCTGTTTTTT
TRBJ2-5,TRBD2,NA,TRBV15,CATSVAGVKETQYF,TGTGCCACCAGTGTAGCGGGGGTAAAAGAGACCCAGTACTTC
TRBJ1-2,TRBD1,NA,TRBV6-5,CASSYRGQGVDGYTF,TGTGCCAGCAGTTACCGGGGACAGGGGGTAGATGGCTACACCTTC
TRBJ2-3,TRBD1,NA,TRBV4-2,CASSQDGQGATDTQYF,TGTGCCAGCAGCCAAGATGGGCAGGGGGCAACAGATACGCAGTATTTT
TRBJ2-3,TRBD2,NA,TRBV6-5,CASSYSRGRAADTQYF,TGTGCCAGCAGTTACTCGCGCGGGAGGGCCGCGGATACGCAGTATTTT
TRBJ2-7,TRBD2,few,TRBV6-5,CASIYRGLADASRGIEQYF,TGTGCCAGCATTTACAGGGGACTAGCAGACGCCTCGAGAGGAATCGAGCAGTACTTC
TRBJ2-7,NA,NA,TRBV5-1,CASRALGALTGSDEQYF,TGCGCCAGCAGGGCCCTAGGGGCCCTAACAGGGTCTGACGAGCAGTACTTC
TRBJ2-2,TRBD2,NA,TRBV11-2,CASSPQGGGAANTGELFF,TGTGCCAGCAGCCCACAAGGCGGGGGGGCGGCGAACACCGGGGAGCTGTTTTTT
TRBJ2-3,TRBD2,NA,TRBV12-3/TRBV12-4,CASSSISGSLPDTQYF,TGTGCCAGCAGTTCAATTAGCGGGAGTTTACCAGATACGCAGTATTTT
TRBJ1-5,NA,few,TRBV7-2,CASSPQTGLRQPQHF,TGTGCCAGCAGCCCACAGACGGGGTTACGGCAGCCCCAGCATTTT
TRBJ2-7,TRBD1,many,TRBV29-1,CSVGQGIYEQYF,TGCAGCGTTGGACAGGGTATCTACGAGCAGTACTTC
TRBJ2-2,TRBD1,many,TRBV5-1,CASRDRDTGELFF,TGCGCCAGCAGGGACAGGGACACCGGGGAGCTGTTTTTT
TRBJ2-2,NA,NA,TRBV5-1,CASSLGWDTGELFF,TGCGCCAGCAGCTTAGGATGGGACACCGGGGAGCTGTTTTTT
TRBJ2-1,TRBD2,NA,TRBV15,CATSTQRGANNEQFF,TGTGCCACCAGCACCCAGCGGGGGGCCAACAATGAGCAGTTCTTC
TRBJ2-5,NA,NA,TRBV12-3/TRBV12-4,CASSFGGTVKETQYF,TGTGCCAGCAGTTTTGGCGGGACGGTAAAAGAGACCCAGTACTTC
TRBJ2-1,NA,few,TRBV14,CASSQAPRGVNEQFF,TGTGCCAGCAGCCAAGCACCCAGGGGTGTGAATGAGCAGTTCTTC
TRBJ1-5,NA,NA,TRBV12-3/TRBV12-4,CASSQSQNQPQHF,TGTGCCAGCAGCCAGTCTCAGAATCAGCCCCAGCATTTT
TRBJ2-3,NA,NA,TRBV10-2,CASSELGLTGDTQYF,TGCGCCAGCAGTGAGTTGGGGCTGACGGGAGATACGCAGTATTTT
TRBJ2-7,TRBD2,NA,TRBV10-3,CAISESGSGYSYEQYF,TGTGCCATCAGTGAGTCTGGTAGCGGGTACTCCTACGAGCAGTACTTC
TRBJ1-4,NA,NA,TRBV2,CASLREKLFF,TGTGCCAGCTTGCGTGAAAAACTGTTTTTT
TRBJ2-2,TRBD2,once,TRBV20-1,CSARRISGVLGTGELFF,TGCAGTGCTAGAAGGATTAGCGGGGTTTTGGGCACCGGGGAGCTGTTTTTT
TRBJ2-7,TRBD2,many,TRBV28,CASSSAGVAGDYEQYF,TGTGCCAGCAGTTCCGCGGGAGTAGCGGGGGACTACGAGCAGTACTTC
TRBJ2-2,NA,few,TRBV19,CASSGPYTGELFF,TGTGCCAGTAGTGGGCCGTACACCGGGGAGCTGTTTTTT
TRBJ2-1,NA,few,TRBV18,CASSPMTESSYNEQFF,TGTGCCAGCTCACCTATGACGGAGAGCTCCTACAATGAGCAGTTCTTC
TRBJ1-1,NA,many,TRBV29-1,CSGLSGTEAFF,TGCAGCGGGCTATCTGGCACTGAAGCTTTCTTT
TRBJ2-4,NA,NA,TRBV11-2,CASSLVGRGDIQYF,TGTGCCAGCAGCTTAGTGGGCAGGGGTGACATTCAGTACTTC
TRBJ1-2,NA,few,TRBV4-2,CASSQEDTRGGYTF,TGTGCCAGCAGCCAAGAGGACACCAGAGGTGGCTACACCTTC
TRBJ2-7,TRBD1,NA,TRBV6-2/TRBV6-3,CASSYSGTGAVVRFYEQYF,TGTGCCAGCAGTTACTCCGGGACAGGGGCAGTCGTTAGATTCTACGAGCAGTACTTC
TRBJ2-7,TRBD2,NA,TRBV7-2,CASSLGIAGGFYEQYF,TGTGCCAGCAGCTTAGGAATAGCGGGAGGGTTCTACGAGCAGTACTTC
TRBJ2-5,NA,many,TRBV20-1,CSVVLFLAQETQYF,TGCAGTGTAGTTTTGTTCCTAGCTCAAGAGACCCAGTACTTC
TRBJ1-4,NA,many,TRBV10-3,CAAGKGQGNEKLFF,TGTGCCGCGGGGAAGGGACAAGGGAATGAAAAACTGTTTTTT
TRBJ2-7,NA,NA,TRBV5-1,CASTLAGPAAFYEQYF,TGCGCCAGCACCCTGGCGGGGCCAGCCGCTTTCTACGAGCAGTACTTC
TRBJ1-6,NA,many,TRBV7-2,CASSLIVLSPLHF,TGTGCCAGCAGCCTGATAGTTCTATCACCCCTCCACTTT
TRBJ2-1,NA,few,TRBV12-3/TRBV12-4,CASRNAGLPQFF,TGTGCCAGCAGGAACGCGGGACTCCCACAGTTCTTC